The T cell receptor (beta chain) described here comes from a study of beta chain features in type 1 diabetes. Background on the study: The study found patients and healthy donors alike in age, gender and cell yields. Study findings and constraints: When Type 1 diabetes patients were examined, their TCRB CDR3s proved moderately but significantly shorter in all four CD4+ subsets. The study found fewer insertions and more deletions at VDJ junctions in type 1 diabetes patients. Whatever favoring of shorter templates PCR might show would apply equally to patients and controls.

This CDR3 has 17 residues. The germline CDR1 and CDR2 sequences are MGHRA and YSYEKL. With 1 base removed from V and 2 bases from J, the gap between germline ends came to 17 bases. Expressed TCRB transcripts were sequenced because the isolated RNA had all been reverse transcribed beforehand. The assay was immunoSEQ multiplex PCR, and TCRdb's table has in-frame clones only and misses some. The sample lists about 650,000 clones, roughly 12% occurring once. Concerning this clone itself: The antigen is undetermined.

Via the markers CD45RO/CCR7/CD25/CD127/CD95/CD27, stem cell-like memory, regulatory, central memory and naive CD4+ cells were sorted. The chain combines TRBV4-1 with TRBJ1-2; maybe TRBD1 (6 bases). Sequenced material: naive CD4+ T cells from blood. This clonotype was sampled from a young man with type 1 diabetes. As DNA, the CDR3 is TGCGCCAGCAGCCAAGTTAGGCCGGGACAAGACAACTATGGCTACACCTTC. Its protein product is CASSQVRPGQDNYGYTF.